The T cell receptor (beta chain) described here comes from a study of beta chain features in type 1 diabetes. The V gene lost 4 bases and the J gene lost 5 bases, with 18 bases spanning the gap. Germline CDR1 is LGHNA and CDR2 is YSLEER. The CDR3 is 15 residues long. One heparinised blood draw averaging about 110 mL was given by each donor. Expressed TCRB transcripts were sequenced because the entire RNA isolate underwent reverse transcription. Libraries were prepared by immunoSEQ multiplex PCR; TCRdb keeps only in-frame clonotypes and omits some of them. The sample includes under 900,000 clones, around a sixth seen only once; the top ten take around 0.02%.

The V call is TRBV4-3, the J call TRBJ2-7; TRBD1 might be the D (7 bases). Sequenced input: naive CD4+ T cells from blood. The sequence was collected from a woman under 30 in good health. The CDR3, as DNA: TGCGCCAGCAGCCCGAGATGGGCAGGGGGGAACGAGCAGTACTTC. Translated: CASSPRWAGGNEQYF.